Described below is a single T cell receptor (beta chain) sequence and its context. The CDR3 is made up of 15 amino acids. Trimming took 1 base from V and 7 from J, leaving 14 bases between them. CDR1 is MGHRA and CDR2 is YSYEKL in the germline V gene. The primer mix had 60 Vbeta and 13 Jbeta primers. Profiling relied on immunoSEQ multiplex PCR, and the TCRdb table lists in-frame clones only, not all of them. The repertoire has roughly 160,000 clones, around 85% of them found once; the top ten carry 2% to 2.5%. This record belongs to a study of cytomegalovirus exposure and HLA in healthy donors. This sequence originates from a male donor in good health and CMV-seronegative. The gene calls are TRBV4-1 and TRBJ2-1, with D possibly matching TRBD1 (5 bases). Sequenced: PBMCs. CDR3 nucleotides: TGCGCCAGCAGCCAAGGGCGAGACAGCGTAAATGAGCAGTTCTTC. It yields the protein CASSQGRDSVNEQFF.